A single sample gave rise to the 5 T cell receptor beta chains below, sequenced in a study of blood T cell repertoires in COVID-19. Profiling relied on immunoSEQ multiplex PCR, and the TCRdb table lists in-frame clones only, not all of them. The data hold fewer than 400,000 clones, with 85% observed a single time. The sequenced material came from peripheral blood. These receptors were taken from a woman aged 18 to 35 with acute or convalescent COVID-19.

The chain uses TRBV20-1 and TRBJ2-7, with 12 bases fitting TRBD2. CDR1 is DFQATT, CDR2 SNEGSKA, per germline (reference sequence). The V segment lost 3 bases and the J segment 0 bases; nucleotides outside the gene matches: 12. The CDR3 covers 18 residues. CDR3 in amino acids: CSASGGLAGRAYSYEQYF. The CDR3 DNA reads as TGCAGTGCTAGTGGGGGACTAGCGGGCCGAGCTTACTCCTACGAGCAGTACTTC.

The chain couples TRBV3-1 (or the pseudogene TRBV3-2) to TRBJ2-7; 8 nucleotides agree with TRBD2. V lost 1 base and J lost 3; bases outside the gene matches: 5. Germline lookup yields CDR1 LGHDT and CDR2 YNNKEL (reference sequence). The CDR3 sequence is 15 residues long. The chain's CDR3 is CASSQAAGVIYEQYF. CDR3 DNA: TGTGCCAGCAGCCAAGCAGCGGGGGTGATCTACGAGCAGTACTTC.

The chain uses TRBV2 and TRBJ2-1, with 8 bases aligning to TRBD2. Per germline, CDR1 SNHLY and CDR2 FYNNEI. V lost 7 bases and J lost 2; bases outside the gene matches: 7. The CDR3 runs to 15 residues. The CDR3 protein is CASIPGLATYNEQFF. The CDR3 coding sequence is TGTGCCAGCATCCCTGGACTAGCAACCTACAATGAGCAGTTCTTC.

For the CDR3, the DNA is TGTGCCAGCAGTTTATCGAGGAACACTGAAGCTTTCTTT. Translated: CASSLSRNTEAFF. V is TRBV12-3 or TRBV12-4 and J is TRBJ1-1, with unresolved D. This CDR3 is 13 amino acids long. V lost 2 bases and J 1 base, leaving 5 bases between the germline ends.

The rearrangement uses TRBV9 and TRBJ2-2; 7 bases align to TRBD1. The V and J ends lost 0 bases and 0 bases, in that order; junction bases with no gene match: 11. In germline, CDR1 is SGDLS, CDR2 YYNGEE. CDR3 length: 19 residues. CDR3 sequence: CASSVGRQGAPANTGELFF. The CDR3 nucleotides are TGTGCCAGCAGCGTAGGCCGACAGGGCGCGCCTGCGAACACCGGGGAGCTGTTTTTT. Complete variable domain (other parts from reference TRBV9 and TRBJ2-2): DSGVTQTPKHLITATGQRVTLRCSPRSGDLSVYWYQQSLDQGLQFLIQYYNGEERAKGNILERFSAQQFPDLHSELNLSSLELGDSALYFCASSVGRQGAPANTGELFFGEGSRLTVL.